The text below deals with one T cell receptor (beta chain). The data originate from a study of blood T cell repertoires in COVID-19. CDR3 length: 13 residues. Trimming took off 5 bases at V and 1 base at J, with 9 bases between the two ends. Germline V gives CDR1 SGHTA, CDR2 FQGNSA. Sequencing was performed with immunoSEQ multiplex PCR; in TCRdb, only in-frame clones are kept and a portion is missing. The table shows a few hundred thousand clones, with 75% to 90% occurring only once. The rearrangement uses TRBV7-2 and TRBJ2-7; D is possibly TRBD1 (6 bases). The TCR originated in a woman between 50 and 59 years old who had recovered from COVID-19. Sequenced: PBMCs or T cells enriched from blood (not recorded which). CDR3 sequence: CASSPRGSYEQYF. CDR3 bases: TGTGCCAGCAGCCCTAGGGGGTCCTACGAGCAGTACTTC.